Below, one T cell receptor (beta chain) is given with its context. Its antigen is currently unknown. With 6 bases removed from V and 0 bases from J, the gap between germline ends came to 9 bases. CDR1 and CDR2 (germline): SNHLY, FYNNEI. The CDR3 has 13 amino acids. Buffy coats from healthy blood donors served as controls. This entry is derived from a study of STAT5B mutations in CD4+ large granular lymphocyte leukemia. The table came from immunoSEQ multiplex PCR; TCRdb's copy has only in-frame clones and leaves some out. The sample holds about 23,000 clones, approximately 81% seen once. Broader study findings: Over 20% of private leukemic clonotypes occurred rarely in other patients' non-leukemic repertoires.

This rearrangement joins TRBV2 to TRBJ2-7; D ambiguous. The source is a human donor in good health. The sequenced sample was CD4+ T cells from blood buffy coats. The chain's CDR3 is CASRNVNSYEQYF. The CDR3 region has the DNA TGTGCCAGCAGGAACGTAAACTCCTACGAGCAGTACTTC. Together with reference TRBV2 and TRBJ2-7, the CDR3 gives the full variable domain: EPEVTQTPSHQVTQMGQEVILRCVPISNHLYFYWYRQILGQKVEFLVSFYNNEISEKSEIFDDQFSVERPDGSNFTLKIRSTKLEDSAMYFCASRNVNSYEQYFGPGTRLTVT.